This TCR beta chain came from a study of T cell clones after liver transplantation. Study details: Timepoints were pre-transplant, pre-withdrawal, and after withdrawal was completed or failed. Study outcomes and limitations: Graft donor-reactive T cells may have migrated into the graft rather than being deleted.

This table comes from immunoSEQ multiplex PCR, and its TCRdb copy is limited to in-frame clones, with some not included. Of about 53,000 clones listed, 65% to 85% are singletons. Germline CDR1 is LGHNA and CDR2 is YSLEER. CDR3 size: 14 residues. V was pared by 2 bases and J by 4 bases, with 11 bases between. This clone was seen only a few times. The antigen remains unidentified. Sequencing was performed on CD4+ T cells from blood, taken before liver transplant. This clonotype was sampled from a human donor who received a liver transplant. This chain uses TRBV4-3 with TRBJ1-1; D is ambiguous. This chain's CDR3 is CASSQSGRSTEAFF. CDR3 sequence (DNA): TGCGCCAGCAGCCAATCGGGTAGATCCACTGAAGCTTTCTTT.